Listed here are 5 T cell receptor beta chains from one sample, sequenced in a study of cytomegalovirus exposure and HLA in healthy donors. The PCR used 60 Vbeta and 13 Jbeta primers. Sequenced by immunoSEQ multiplex PCR; TCRdb stores in-frame clones only, minus some. The sample carries under 200,000 clones, approximately 67% recorded once. Sequencing used PBMCs. All receptors derive from a woman between 18 and 30 years old in good health and CMV-seropositive.

This clone has just one count. The chain uses TRBV28 and TRBJ1-1, with 10 bases fitting TRBD1. CDR3 length equals 16 residues. Germline CDR1 is MDHEN and CDR2 is SYDVKM. V lost 4 bases to trimming and J lost 11 bases; unmatched junction nucleotides: 16. The DNA of the CDR3 is TGTGCCAGCAGTTCCTGGGACAGGGGACGGGAGAGTATGGCTTTCTTT. Translating it yields CASSSWDRGRESMAFF.

The chain recombines TRBV28 with TRBJ1-3, with 8 bases identical to TRBD1. CDR3 length: 14 amino acids. Germline CDR1 MDHEN, CDR2 SYDVKM. Losses at the gene ends were 9 bases for V and 0 bases for J; bases not matched to a gene: 4. CDR3 region: CASRQGSSGNTIYF. Here the CDR3 DNA reads TGTGCCAGTCGACAGGGGAGCTCTGGAAACACCATATATTTT.

This clone was seen just once. V usage is TRBV18 and J usage is TRBJ1-5, with 7 bases identical to TRBD1. With 3 bases clipped from V and 6 bases from J, the junction kept 8 bases outside the gene matches. This CDR3 comprises 15 residues. Germline lookup yields CDR1 KGHSH and CDR2 LQKENI. The CDR3 protein is CASSPSDRAGQPQHF. The CDR3 nucleotides read TGTGCCAGCTCACCGTCAGACAGGGCGGGTCAGCCCCAGCATTTT.

The chain is built from TRBV19 and TRBJ2-1, with TRBD2 matching 12 bases. V was pared by 4 bases and J by 1 base, with 8 bases of the junction left unmatched. CDR3 length: 18 amino acids. The germline V gene encodes CDR1 LNHDA and CDR2 SQIVND (reference sequence). CDR3 amino acids: CASSTWTSGMVSYNEQFF. The CDR3, as DNA: TGTGCCAGTAGTACCTGGACTAGCGGGATGGTTTCCTACAATGAGCAGTTCTTC.

The chain employs TRBV7-3 and TRBJ2-3; no definite D call. From germline, CDR1 is SGHTA and CDR2 FQGTGA. With 0 bases removed from V and 5 bases from J, the gap between germline ends came to 6 bases. This CDR3 contains 13 residues. The CDR3 coding sequence is TGTGCCAGCAGCTTAACGACACAAGATACGCAGTATTTT. It codes for CASSLTTQDTQYF.